The 14 T cell receptor beta chains in this list originate from one sample, sequenced in a study of human T cells and chemical hapten exposure. Each CDR3 protein is one row after TCRdb ran MiXCR on the RACE reads. The profile shows about 52,000 distinct CDR3 sequences, about 10% of them singletons. The time point here: patch test 3, about 24 weeks after DPC sensitization. As to treatment: therapeutic diphenylcyclopropenone sensitization with weekly scalp DPC. The sequencing here drew on whole blood, taken in connection with sensitization to the hapten diphenylcyclopropenone (DPC). These receptors were obtained from a woman in her thirties or forties with alopecia areata. Some clones in this sample may be carry-over from other donors' samples.

This clonotype appeared many times. The chain joins TRBV20-1 to TRBJ2-3; 8 positions agree with TRBD2. CDR1 is DFQATT and CDR2 is SNEGSKA in the germline V gene (reference sequence). The CDR3 has 15 residues. J was trimmed by 2 bases and V by 6 bases; bases with no gene match: 10. The CDR3 reads CSAGGRTSPTDTQYF. DNA of the CDR3: TGCAGTGCCGGGGGAAGGACTAGCCCCACAGATACGCAGTATTTT.

In its sample, this clonotype was seen many times. This chain joins TRBV7-9 and TRBJ2-1; tentative D call: TRBD2 (5 bases). CDR3 length: 16 amino acids. Trimming took off 5 bases at V and 4 bases at J, with 18 bases between the two ends. Germline V CDR1 and CDR2: SEHNR, FQNEAQ (reference sequence). The CDR3, as DNA: TGTGCCAGCAGCCCCCGGGTTCGGGGTTCGTACAATGAGCAGTTCTTC. Translating gives CASSPRVRGSYNEQFF.

This clonotype has ten or more counts. The rearrangement uses TRBV19 and TRBJ1-5; no clear D gene. The CDR3 is 16 residues long. CDR1 is LNHDA, CDR2 SQIVND, per germline (reference sequence). Trimming took 0 bases from V and 2 from J, leaving 11 bases between them. CDR3 bases: TGTGCCAGTAGTATAGATACGGCCTCCCGCAATCAGCCCCAGCATTTT. This sequence encodes CASSIDTASRNQPQHF.

This clonotype was recorded a few times. V usage is TRBV5-1 and J usage is TRBJ2-2; the D is unclear. Germline CDR1 and CDR2: SGHRS and YFSETQ. The CDR3 is made up of 13 amino acids. V was pared by 4 bases and J by 6 bases, with 10 bases between. CDR3 amino acids: CASSPAVSGELFF. The CDR3 region has the DNA TGCGCCAGCAGCCCTGCAGTCTCCGGGGAGCTGTTTTTT.

The chain links TRBV28 to TRBJ1-3, with D unresolved. Germline V gene sequence: CDR1 MDHEN, CDR2 SYDVKM. Trimming cost V 2 bases and J 3 bases, with 8 bases left between them. This CDR3 comprises 14 residues. The CDR3 loop is CASSLQEGGNTIYF. CDR3 sequence (DNA): TGTGCCAGCAGTTTACAGGAGGGTGGAAACACCATATATTTT. Full variable domain (rest looked up from reference TRBV28 and TRBJ1-3): DVKVTQSSRYLVKRTGEKVFLECVQDMDHENMFWYRQDPGLGLRLIYFSYDVKMKEKGDIPEGYSVSREKKERFSLILESASTNQTSMYLCASSLQEGGNTIYFGEGSWLTVV.

The V call is TRBV11-3, the J call TRBJ2-1, with a tentative D call TRBD1 (6 bases). V shed 4 bases and J shed 0 bases, with 13 bases lying between them. Germline CDR1 reads SGHNT; CDR2 reads YENEEA. This CDR3 region has 16 residues. Written as DNA, the CDR3 is TGTGCCAGCAGCTCACAGGGTCGGAGCTCCTACAATGAGCAGTTCTTC. Translating it yields CASSSQGRSSYNEQFF.

This clonotype was seen ten or more times. The V gene is TRBV7-9, the J gene TRBJ2-5; tentative D call: TRBD2 (7 bases). Trimming left V 5 bases short and J 1 base short, with 26 bases between. The CDR3 has 19 amino acids. Germline V lookup: CDR1 SEHNR, CDR2 FQNEAQ (reference sequence). CDR3 residues: CASSLYRPPGGAVQETQYF. CDR3 sequence (DNA): TGTGCCAGCAGCCTATATCGGCCCCCGGGGGGCGCGGTCCAAGAGACCCAGTACTTC.

The sample holds many counts of this clonotype. The chain has TRBV25-1 and TRBJ2-5, with D perhaps matching TRBD1 or TRBD2 (5 bases each). The CDR3 consists of 13 residues. From germline, CDR1 is MGHDK and CDR2 SYGVNS. The germline V and J ends were trimmed by 3 bases and 4 bases, with 9 bases remaining between them. CDR3 nucleotide sequence: TGTGCCAGCAGTGACTGGGACCGAGAGACCCAGTACTTC. This codes for CASSDWDRETQYF. Looking up the rest from reference TRBV25-1 and TRBJ2-5 gives the full variable domain: EADIYQTPRYLVIGTGKKITLECSQTMGHDKMYWYQQDPGMELHLIHYSYGVNSTEKGDLSSESTVSRIRTEHFPLTLESARPSHTSQYLCASSDWDRETQYFGPGTRLLVL.

This clonotype was picked up many times. This chain joins TRBV7-9 and TRBJ2-1; D unresolved. Germline CDR1 SEHNR, CDR2 FQNEAQ (reference sequence). V lost 4 bases and J 1 base, leaving 8 bases between the germline ends. This CDR3 is built from 14 residues. Here the CDR3 reads CASSSPSSYNEQFF. In DNA form, the CDR3 reads TGTGCCAGCAGCTCGCCCAGTTCCTACAATGAGCAGTTCTTC.

In this sample, this clonotype turned up a few times. The chain employs TRBV3-1 and TRBJ2-3; maybe TRBD2 (5 bases). The germline V and J ends were trimmed by 3 bases and 2 bases, with 12 bases remaining between them. This CDR3 is 15 amino acids long. Germline V CDR1 and CDR2: LGHDT, YNNKEL (reference sequence). The CDR3 sequence is CASSQRGLNTDTQYF. DNA for the CDR3: TGTGCCAGCAGCCAGCGAGGGCTTAACACAGATACGCAGTATTTT.

The chain joins TRBV9 to TRBJ1-3, with D hard to call. The V gene's germline CDR1 is SGDLS and CDR2 YYNGEE. V was trimmed by 0 bases and J by 4 bases, leaving 11 bases between them. The length of the CDR3 is 15 residues. CDR3 DNA sequence: TGTGCCAGCAGCGTAGACCTGGGAAACGGAAACACCATATATTTT. This encodes CASSVDLGNGNTIYF.

The V call is TRBV18, the J call TRBJ1-1; D gene uncertain. This CDR3 comprises 16 residues. Trimming removed 0 bases at V and 3 bases at J, with 14 bases between. Germline values: CDR1 KGHSH, CDR2 LQKENI. The CDR3 sequence is CASSPPISGRDTEAFF. The DNA for the CDR3 is TGTGCCAGCTCACCACCCATTTCGGGGAGGGACACTGAAGCTTTCTTT.

This clonotype was recorded at least ten times. Relative to the germline gene, one junction end is altered; a read error may explain this. The J gene is TRBJ2-5, the V gene TRBV18; unclear D gene. CDR1 KGHSH and CDR2 LQKENI come from the germline V gene. The CDR3 loop spans 14 amino acids. CDR3 amino acids: CASSPPGHGETQYF. CDR3 DNA: TGTGCCAGCTCCCCACCGGGCCACGGGGAGACCCAGTACTTC.

V is TRBV3-1 and J is TRBJ2-7; D possibly corresponds to TRBD1 (5 bases). Trimming cost V 2 bases and J 2 bases, with 13 bases left between them. Germline CDR1 and CDR2: LGHDT and YNNKEL (reference sequence). This CDR3 spans 15 amino acids. The DNA for the CDR3 is TGTGCCAGCAGCCAAACCAGGACACCGACCTACGAGCAGTACTTC. Translating gives CASSQTRTPTYEQYF.